The clone carrying this T cell receptor beta chain was counted many times. What it binds is unknown. The data were taken from a study of T cells in Graves' hyperthyroidism and ophthalmopathy. The overall study: Peripheral blood was taken when the disease was first diagnosed, before any treatment began.

What was amplified from RNA transcripts were TCR beta CDR3 regions. An initial round of RT-PCR targeting the TCR CDR3 relied on the HTBI primer set. TCRdb re-derived calls from the multiplex PCR reads in MiXCR, one entry per CDR3 protein. The data contain some 420,000 distinct CDR3 sequences, roughly an eighth of them seen just once; the ten biggest clones take up more than 4.5%. Study-level points and caveats: It was a median 6.5 months before onset that the model predicted ophthalmopathy. Researchers report that a 13 V-J model separated ophthalmopathy from stable hyperthyroidism.

The clonotype was recovered from a woman aged 18-29 years with Graves' hyperthyroidism. Sequencing input: blood.

CDR3 nucleotides: TGTGCCAGCAGTCCGGAATCTAATGAAAAACTGTTTTTT. Residues: CASSPESNEKLFF. V usage is TRBV2 and J usage is TRBJ1-4, with D unresolved. V dropped 5 bases and J dropped 3 bases, with 7 bases sitting between them. Germline V CDR1 and CDR2: SNHLY, FYNNEI. The CDR3 spans 13 residues.